This T cell receptor (beta chain) was profiled in a study of OX40 agonist ivuxolimab in advanced cancers. Across the study: The drug used for patients, ivuxolimab, was an agonistic anti-OX40 (CD134) antibody. Study-wide findings and caveats: Antigen specificity remained undetermined for the expanded peripheral T cells.

As for this clone: Its matching antigen is unknown.

The CDR3 is 14 residues long. Trimming cost V 5 bases and J 2 bases, with 12 bases left between them. Germline V CDR1 and CDR2: SNHLY, FYNNEI. Using immunoSEQ multiplex PCR, the repertoire was profiled, and TCRdb retains in-frame clones only, with some absent. The sample includes tens of thousands of clones, roughly 90% of them seen just once. This chain uses TRBV2 with TRBJ1-2; D unclear. This clonotype was sampled from an adult with an advanced solid tumor such as melanoma, head and neck, liver or kidney cancer. The specimen comprised CD4+ or CD8+ T cells sorted from blood, sampled in a trial of the OX40 agonist ivuxolimab. DNA of the CDR3: TGTGCCAGCAGTCCCTTGAGTGGGAACTATGGCTACACCTTC. It specifies CASSPLSGNYGYTF.